A selection of T cell receptor beta chains follows, all from one sample in a study of CD8 T cells in ankylosing spondylitis. TCRdb ran MiXCR on the 5' RACE reads and lists one entry per CDR3 protein. The sample holds about 42,000 distinct CDR3 sequences, 3% to 4% seen once. The sample was blood, either unsorted or a sorted T cell fraction (not recorded which). All receptors derive from a female donor with ankylosing spondylitis or in good health (not recorded which). The CDR3 runs from the conserved cysteine through the conserved F or W. The order of the fields is CDR3 DNA, CDR3 protein, V gene, CDR3 length, J gene, D gene, clone size. D genes are given only for firm matches. Some rows mark clone size as missing; the rest say once, few, many or name a class of expanded clone.

TGTGCCAGCAGTACAGGGCTCGGGGATGGGGGCTACACCTTC | CASSTGLGDGGYTF | TRBV9 | 14 | TRBJ1-2 | . | many
TGTGCCAGCAGCGTAGGGACCAGCTCACTGTACGGCGAGCAGTACTTC | CASSVGTSSLYGEQYF | TRBV9 | 16 | TRBJ2-7 | . | few
TGTGCCAGCAGCGTCCAGGGGTGGGCAGATACGCAGTATTTT | CASSVQGWADTQYF | TRBV9 | 14 | TRBJ2-3 | . | many
TGTGCCAGCAGCGTTGGGATAATGAACACTGAAGCTTTCTTT | CASSVGIMNTEAFF | TRBV9 | 14 | TRBJ1-1 | . | many
TGTGCCAGCAGCCCTGGGACTACCACAGATACGCAGTATTTT | CASSPGTTTDTQYF | TRBV9 | 14 | TRBJ2-3 | TRBD2 | .
TGTGCCAGCAGCGCCACCGGGATAACAGATACGCAGTATTTT | CASSATGITDTQYF | TRBV9 | 14 | TRBJ2-3 | . | many
TGTGCCAGCAGCGTAGGCGTCGGGGGTGAGCAGTTCTTC | CASSVGVGGEQFF | TRBV9 | 13 | TRBJ2-1 | . | many
TGTGCCAGCAGCGTCGGGGCAACTAATGAAAAACTGTTTTTT | CASSVGATNEKLFF | TRBV9 | 14 | TRBJ1-4 | . | many
TGTGCCAGCAGCGTCGGACTAGCGGGGGGCACAGATACGCAGTATTTT | CASSVGLAGGTDTQYF | TRBV9 | 16 | TRBJ2-3 | TRBD2 | many
TGTGCCAGCAGCGTAGACGGGTACTCCTACAATGAGCAGTTCTTC | CASSVDGYSYNEQFF | TRBV9 | 15 | TRBJ2-1 | . | many
TGTGCCAGCAGCGTTTCCGGTGATCGAGATGAGCAGTACTTC | CASSVSGDRDEQYF | TRBV9 | 14 | TRBJ2-7 | . | .
TGTGCCAGCAGCGTACGTGGGGGGCCCTCCGAGCAGTACTTC | CASSVRGGPSEQYF | TRBV9 | 14 | TRBJ2-7 | . | many
TGTGCCAGCAGCGTAGTTTTGGGGCTTGCAACCACTGAAGCTTTCTTT | CASSVVLGLATTEAFF | TRBV9 | 16 | TRBJ1-1 | . | medium-sized
TGTGCCAGCTCCCTAGGGGCTCCCTATGGCTACACCTTC | CASSLGAPYGYTF | TRBV21-1 | 13 | TRBJ1-2 | . | many
TGTGCCAGCAGCGTAGGGAGCGGATCCTACAATGAGCAGTTCTTC | CASSVGSGSYNEQFF | TRBV9 | 15 | TRBJ2-1 | . | medium-sized
TGTGCCAGCAGCGTAGATGGGAGTGGAGGACTTCAAGAGACCCAGTACTTC | CASSVDGSGGLQETQYF | TRBV9 | 17 | TRBJ2-5 | . | many
TGTGCCAGCAGCGAACTAGTTCACGGAACCTACAATGAGCAGTTCTTC | CASSELVHGTYNEQFF | TRBV9 | 16 | TRBJ2-1 | . | many
TGTGCCAGCAGCGTAGGACAGCAGTTCACCGGGGAGCTGTTTTTT | CASSVGQQFTGELFF | TRBV9 | 15 | TRBJ2-2 | . | many
TGTGCCAGCAGCCGTCAGTCGAGGGGGGGGAAAGAGACCCAGTACTTC | CASSRQSRGGKETQYF | TRBV9 | 16 | TRBJ2-5 | . | many
TGTGCCACCCCCCGGGCGGGGCGCCGCTCTTATGAGCAGTTCTTC | CATPRAGRRSYEQFF | TRBV27 | 15 | TRBJ2-1 | . | medium-sized
TGTGCCAGCAGCGTGGACCCGCGGGGGGGGGGCACCATATATTTT | CASSVDPRGGGTIYF | TRBV9 | 15 | TRBJ1-3 | . | many
TGTGCCAGCAGCAGGGGTAGCGGTTTCGGCGATCAGCCCCAGCATTTT | CASSRGSGFGDQPQHF | TRBV9 | 16 | TRBJ1-5 | . | many
TGTGCCAGCAGCAAGGGACAGGGGAACACTGAAGCTTTCTTT | CASSKGQGNTEAFF | TRBV9 | 14 | TRBJ1-1 | TRBD1 | many
TGTGCCAGCAGCGTAGGGTATAGCAATCAGCCCCAGCATTTT | CASSVGYSNQPQHF | TRBV9 | 14 | TRBJ1-5 | . | many
TGTGCCAGCAGCCCCCTCGGCGATGGAAACACCATATATTTT | CASSPLGDGNTIYF | TRBV9 | 14 | TRBJ1-3 | . | few